Listed here are 2 T cell receptor beta chains from one sample, sequenced in a study of blood T cell repertoires in COVID-19 (dated by TCRdb to 2018 to 2021). The method was the immunoSEQ multiplex PCR assay. The immuneACCESS repertoire file appears here via TCRdb, limited to in-frame rearrangements. These files lack a portion of the clones; in checked studies, under half of the deficit traces to unresolved V genes, and the cause of the others is not known. The sample includes about 150,000 clones, with around 83% observed a single time. 7.2% of the sample is in the top ten clones. Sequencing input: peripheral blood. The receptors come from a woman between 45 and 60 years old in a cohort sampled during active or convalescent COVID-19.

The rearrangement uses TRBV7-9 and TRBJ1-6; D is ambiguous. CDR1 and CDR2 (germline): SEHNR, FQNEAQ (reference sequence). This CDR3 has 15 residues. V was shortened by 3 bases and J by 5 bases, with 11 bases between the two germline ends. CDR3 sequence (DNA): TGTGCCAGCAGCTTGAGAAGTATGAATAATTCACCCCTCCACTTT. Translation: CASSLRSMNNSPLHF.

The CDR3 sequence: CAWTGTTSSYEQYF. CDR3 nucleotide sequence: TGTGCCTGGACCGGGACAACTAGCTCCTACGAGCAGTACTTC. The chain recombines TRBV30 with TRBJ2-7; the D gene is possibly TRBD1 (6 bases). Germline V lookup: CDR1 GTSNPN, CDR2 SVGIG (reference sequence). The CDR3 contains 14 residues. The ends were cut back, 4 bases at V and 0 bases at J, with 13 bases in the middle.